This T cell receptor (beta chain) emerged from a study of T-cell memory formation after mild COVID-19. Study results and caveats: Pre-infection memory already had some responding clones, implying cross-reactive memory joined.

The length of the CDR3 is 15 residues. V lost 2 bases to trimming and J lost 1 base; unmatched junction nucleotides: 2. One entry per CDR3 protein, called by TCRdb with MiXCR from the 5' RACE reads. The sample records roughly 160,000 distinct CDR3 sequences, 10% to 15% being singletons. This clonotype occurred a few times. Antigen specificity is unknown. The TCR was taken from a man between 18 and 29 years old who had mild COVID-19 (a few samples of this study predate the infection). Cell type and time point are not known. Sequenced: PBMCs or a T cell subset sorted from them (not recorded which). This chain joins TRBV12-3 or TRBV12-4 and TRBJ2-3; 8 nucleotides align to TRBD2. The CDR3 nucleotides read TGTGCCAGCAGTTTATGGCGGGGGGGCACAGATACGCAGTATTTT. It yields the protein CASSLWRGGTDTQYF.